This T cell receptor beta chain stems from a study of T cells in Graves' hyperthyroidism and ophthalmopathy. RNA transcripts gave rise to amplified TCR beta CDR3 regions. The HTBI primer set was used in a first-round RT-PCR of the TCR CDR3. TCRdb analysed the multiplex PCR reads with MiXCR anew, one entry per CDR3 protein. Found here are approximately 410,000 distinct CDR3 sequences, roughly 15% of them singletons; the top ten hold 5% to 6%. Study outcomes and limitations: From stable hyperthyroidism, ophthalmopathy was separated by a 13 V-J model.

Newly diagnosed hyperthyroidism patients aged 18 to 65 years had disease lasting under 2 months. PBMCs were derived from 7.5 to 10 ml fresh peripheral blood. Germline V gene lookup returns CDR1 MNHEY and CDR2 SVGEGT. Trimming took 6 bases from V and 8 from J, leaving 7 bases between them. The CDR3 is 10 amino acids. This clonotype was counted ten times or more. Its antigen is not known. This TCR came from a woman between 18 and 29 years old with Graves' hyperthyroidism. The rearrangement joins TRBV6-2 or TRBV6-3 to TRBJ1-2, with D unresolved. Sequenced sample: blood. CDR3: CASRNQGYTF. The DNA of the CDR3 is TGTGCCAGCAGGAACCAGGGCTACACCTTC.